These 17 T cell receptor beta chains were sequenced from one sample in a study of post-analysis software for immune sequencing data. Study-level results: Roughly five TRBV segments occurring more often in patients than controls included TRBV5-6, TRBV5-1 and TRBV20-1.

No antigens are known for them. Prepared TCR beta cDNA libraries contained unique molecular identifiers. Each CDR3 protein gets one entry after TCRdb re-called the PCR reads with MiXCR. The sample lists approximately 250,000 distinct CDR3 sequences, 35% to 45% occurring once. The source material was blood. These receptors were taken from a girl aged 5-17 years with multiple sclerosis.

A remark on this clonotype: A much bigger clone sits one base away, suggesting this may be a read error. CDR3 nucleotide sequence: TGTGTCAGCAGGTTGGCGGAGTCGGACATTCAGTACTTC. It yields the protein CVSRLAESDIQYF. The chain joins TRBV2 to TRBJ2-4; no firm D call. Germline-derived CDR1 and CDR2 are SNHLY and FYNNEI. CDR3 size: 13 residues.

The rearrangement links TRBV20-1 to TRBJ2-7, with TRBD2 matching 7 bases. After removal of 6 bases from V and 0 bases from J, the junction contained 5 bases not matched to a gene. Germline V lookup: CDR1 DFQATT, CDR2 SNEGSKA (reference sequence). The CDR3 sequence is 13 residues long. The CDR3 DNA follows: TGCAGTGCACCCGGGACTATCTCCTACGAGCAGTACTTC. It codes for CSAPGTISYEQYF.

The chain joins TRBV7-8 to TRBJ2-3, with D tentatively TRBD1 or TRBD2 (5 bases each). The V gene lost 0 bases and the J gene lost 7 bases, with 8 bases spanning the gap. The CDR3 contains 13 residues. CDR1 is SGHVS and CDR2 is FQNEAQ in the germline V gene. The DNA of the CDR3 is TGTGCCAGCAGCTTAGCGGGACCAAATACGCAGTATTTT. It specifies CASSLAGPNTQYF.

This clonotype was observed at least ten times. V gene TRBV12-3 or TRBV12-4 combines with J gene TRBJ1-5, with TRBD1 as a possible D gene (5 bases). This CDR3 region has 14 residues. Trimming took 5 bases from V and 6 from J, leaving 14 bases between them. CDR3 sequence (DNA): TGTGCCAGCAGTCTGAGGTCAGGGACTCAGCCCCAGCATTTT. Its translation is CASSLRSGTQPQHF.

V usage is TRBV12-3 or TRBV12-4 and J usage is TRBJ1-3; D is unresolved. The ends were cut back, 3 bases at V and 0 bases at J, with 12 bases in the middle. This CDR3 has 16 residues. CDR3 region: CASSLVDKLSGNTIYF. The CDR3 DNA sequence: TGTGCCAGCAGTTTGGTGGATAAACTCTCTGGAAACACCATATATTTT.

Only a few counts were recorded for this clonotype. It may be a read error: a sequence one base away is much more abundant. The chain recombines TRBV5-1 with TRBJ2-5, with 8 bases aligning to TRBD2. This CDR3 contains 13 residues. The germline V gene encodes CDR1 SGHRS and CDR2 YFSETQ. CDR3 nucleotide sequence: TGCACCAGCCGGACTAGCAACTCAGAGACCCAGTACTTC. Translated: CTSRTSNSETQYF. Complete variable domain (other parts from reference TRBV5-1 and TRBJ2-5): KAGVTQTPRYLIKTRGQQVTLSCSPISGHRSVSWYQQTPGQGLQFLFEYFSETQRNKGNFPGRFSGRQFSNSRSEMNVSTLELGDSALYLCTSRTSNSETQYFGPGTRLLVL.

The V call is TRBV10-3, the J call TRBJ2-7, with D possibly being TRBD2 (6 bases). This CDR3 is 16 amino acids long. Trimming shortened V by 11 bases and J by 7 bases, and 30 bases separated the two germline ends. Germline V gives CDR1 ENHRY, CDR2 SYGVKD. CDR3 in amino acids: CASTRNEGSRRDEQYF. The CDR3 bases are TGTGCCTCGACCCGAAACGAGGGTAGCAGGAGGGATGAGCAGTACTTC.

This chain links TRBV9 with TRBJ1-1; D may be TRBD1 (5 bases). V gave up 0 bases and J gave up 1 base, with 13 bases separating them. CDR3 length equals 16 residues. Per the germline V gene, CDR1 is SGDLS and CDR2 is YYNGEE. CDR3 sequence (DNA): TGTGCCAGCAGCGTAGAAGGAGACAGACCGAACACTGAAGCTTTCTTT. It specifies CASSVEGDRPNTEAFF.

This clonotype has only a few counts. The rearrangement joins TRBV12-5 to TRBJ1-1; a possible D gene is TRBD1 (6 bases). Germline CDR1 is LGHNT and CDR2 is FRNRAP. This CDR3 is 13 amino acids long. Deletions cut 7 bases from V and 4 bases from J, with 13 bases between. CDR3 residues: CASVGTHGTEAFF. CDR3 sequence (DNA): TGTGCTAGTGTTGGGACACACGGCACTGAAGCTTTCTTT.

This clonotype came up many times. The V and J genes are TRBV6-1 and TRBJ2-6; no clear D gene. Deletions cut 5 bases from V and 0 bases from J, with 14 bases between. The CDR3 contains 17 residues. Germline V CDR1 and CDR2: MNHNS, SASEGT. The CDR3 loop is CASSLAGSVSGANVLTF. In DNA form, the CDR3 reads TGTGCCAGCAGTCTTGCCGGGTCAGTCTCTGGGGCCAACGTCCTGACTTTC.

This clonotype appeared many times. CDR3 DNA sequence: TGTGCCAGCAGGGGCCCTGGCTACACCTTC. The encoded protein is CASRGPGYTF. This chain joins TRBV12-3 or TRBV12-4 and TRBJ1-2; D not certain. V was pared by 6 bases and J by 7 bases, with 6 bases between. The CDR3 extends over 10 amino acids.

As regards this clonotype: Just one base apart from a much larger clone, this may be a read error. V and J are TRBV27 and TRBJ2-5, with 13 positions matching TRBD2. The CDR3 runs to 16 residues. V shed 5 bases and J 5 bases; nucleotides not matched to a gene: 8. Germline-derived CDR1 and CDR2 are MNHEY and SMNVEV (reference sequence). CDR3: CASSLQGLAGWETQYF. CDR3 bases: TGTGCCAGCAGTCTACAGGGACTAGCGGGGTGGGAGACCCAGTACTTC.

This clonotype occurred once. The chain carries TRBV11-2 and TRBJ2-3; 7 nucleotides agree with TRBD1. Per the germline V gene, CDR1 is SGHAT and CDR2 is FQNNGV. This CDR3 spans 17 amino acids. V lost 6 bases to trimming and J lost 2 bases; unmatched junction nucleotides: 14. This CDR3 is CASRGVLDRLPTDTQYF. The CDR3 DNA follows: TGTGCCAGCAGGGGAGTCTTGGACAGGTTACCCACAGATACGCAGTATTTT.

J is TRBJ2-7 and V is TRBV4-1; D may match TRBD1 or TRBD2 (5 bases each). Near its end, the DNA agrees better with TRBJ2-5, so the J call may be wrong. This CDR3 is 16 amino acids long. Germline CDR1 is MGHRA and CDR2 is YSYEKL. The DNA of the CDR3 is TGCGCCAGCAGCCAAGAGTACGGGACCCAGCGAGAGACCCAGTACTTC. This gives the protein CASSQEYGTQRETQYF.

The rearrangement uses TRBV7-2 and TRBJ2-7; no definite D call. Trimming removed 2 bases from V and 7 bases from J, with 12 bases in between. In germline, CDR1 is SGHTA, CDR2 FQGNSA. The CDR3 contains 13 residues. The CDR3 region has the DNA TGTGCCAGCAGCTTAAGACTTTTTAAGGAGCAGTACTTC. Residues: CASSLRLFKEQYF.

This clonotype was seen at least ten times. The genes are TRBV10-3 and TRBJ1-2; possible D gene TRBD1, 5 bases. The CDR3 runs 13 residues. Germline V lookup: CDR1 ENHRY, CDR2 SYGVKD. The ends were cut back, 6 bases at V and 6 bases at J, with 14 bases in the middle. The CDR3 sequence is CAISGVGGDGYTF. CDR3 bases: TGTGCCATCAGCGGGGTGGGGGGAGATGGCTACACCTTC.

This clonotype occurred many times. The J gene is TRBJ2-7, the V gene TRBV4-1; TRBD2 agrees at 9 bases. The CDR3 consists of 15 residues. The ends lost 1 base at V and 3 bases at J; junction bases unmatched: 4. From germline, CDR1 is MGHRA and CDR2 YSYEKL. This CDR3 reads CASSQGLAGVYEQYF. CDR3 coding DNA: TGCGCCAGCAGCCAAGGCTTAGCGGGAGTCTACGAGCAGTACTTC.